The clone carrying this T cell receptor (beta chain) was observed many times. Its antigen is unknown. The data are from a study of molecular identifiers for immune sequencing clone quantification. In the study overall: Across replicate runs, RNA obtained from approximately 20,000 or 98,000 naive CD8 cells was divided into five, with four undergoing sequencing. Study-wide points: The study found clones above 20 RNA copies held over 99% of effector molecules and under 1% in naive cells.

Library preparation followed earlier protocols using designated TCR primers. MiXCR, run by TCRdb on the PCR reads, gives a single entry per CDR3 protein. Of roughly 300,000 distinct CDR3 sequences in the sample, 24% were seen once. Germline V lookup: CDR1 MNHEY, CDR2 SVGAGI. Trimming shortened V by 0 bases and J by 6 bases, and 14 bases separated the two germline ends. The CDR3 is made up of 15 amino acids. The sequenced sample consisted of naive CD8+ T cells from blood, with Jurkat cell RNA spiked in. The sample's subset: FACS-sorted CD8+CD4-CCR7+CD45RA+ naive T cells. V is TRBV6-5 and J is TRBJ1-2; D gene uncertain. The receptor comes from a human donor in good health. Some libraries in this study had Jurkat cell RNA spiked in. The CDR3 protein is CASSYSQLNQNGYTF. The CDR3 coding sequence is TGTGCCAGCAGTTACTCGCAGCTCAACCAGAATGGCTACACCTTC.